These T cell receptor beta chains were read from a single sample in a study of blood T cell repertoires in COVID-19. The protocol was immunoSEQ multiplex PCR, while the TCRdb copy is restricted to in-frame clones and leaves out a portion. The sample shows 100,000 to 120,000 clones, roughly 85% of them seen only once. The specimen was peripheral blood. These TCRs come from a human donor in a cohort sampled during active COVID-19. Each CDR3 is given with its conserved first and last residue.

v_call,j_call,cdr3_aa
TRBV11-1,TRBJ1-1,CASSSGQGGAAFF
TRBV27,TRBJ1-5,CASSLGAVRGSQPQHF
TRBV18,TRBJ1-6,CASSPQGVSSPLHF
TRBV18,TRBJ1-5,CASSHGQPYSNQPQHF
TRBV5-4,TRBJ2-1,CASSWDSYNEQFF
TRBV12-1,TRBJ2-7,CASSLQLASSYEQYF
TRBV24-1,TRBJ2-1,CATTSGSSAYNEQFF
TRBV27,TRBJ2-4,CASSFRGQGGGNIQYF
TRBV28,TRBJ1-1,CASTPGGSNTEAFF
TRBV11-2,TRBJ2-1,CASSFLQGDKFF
TRBV28,TRBJ2-1,CASSHRLAAGTYNEQFF
TRBV18,TRBJ1-2,CASSHNQGLTNYGYTF
TRBV5-1,TRBJ2-4,CASSPGDAKNIQYF
TRBV4-1,TRBJ2-2,CASSQATNANTGELFF
TRBV6-5,TRBJ1-1,CASTRTGGRGEAFF
TRBV7-9,TRBJ2-5,CASSWGPSGQETQYF
TRBV5-1,TRBJ2-2,CASSPREASSGELFF
TRBV6-5,TRBJ1-4,CASSYSPGGLNEKLFF
TRBV6-5,TRBJ1-2,CASRDRGYGYTF
TRBV9,TRBJ1-1,CASSATDTEAFF
TRBV3-1/TRBV3-2,TRBJ2-5,CASSQGGGTQYF
TRBV5-1,TRBJ2-5,CASSLAGDRETQYF
TRBV4-3,TRBJ2-3,CASSQGRGGPSSTDTQYF
TRBV27,TRBJ2-1,CASSLSRSRAAAYNEQFF
TRBV11-2,TRBJ2-6,CASSSGVAGGLSGANVLTF
TRBV7-9,TRBJ1-2,CASSPRQGEGYTF
TRBV7-2,TRBJ2-5,CASSWREALQETQYF
TRBV29-1,TRBJ1-1,CSVGGSNTEAFF
TRBV5-1,TRBJ1-2,CASSWTEYGYTF
TRBV9,TRBJ2-1,CASSVDLTGGFVSYNEQFF
TRBV28,TRBJ1-3,CAGRDSRSGNTIYF
TRBV7-8,TRBJ1-4,CASSGQLNEKLFF
TRBV7-2,TRBJ1-4,CASSEQGADNEKLFF
TRBV20-1,TRBJ2-1,CSARSGLQAVF
TRBV2,TRBJ1-4,CASNGRGGEKLFF
TRBV7-2,TRBJ1-5,CASSLVGRGINQPQHF
TRBV12-3/TRBV12-4,TRBJ1-1,CASSLYTEAFF
TRBV10-3,TRBJ1-5,CAISDRGSQPQHF
TRBV20-1,TRBJ1-1,CSARGGGEAFF
TRBV12-5,TRBJ2-1,CASGFDNEQFF
TRBV6-5,TRBJ1-2,CASSLRQSNYGYTF